The T cell receptor beta chain described here comes from a study of STAT5B mutations in CD4+ large granular lymphocyte leukemia. Study in general: Among healthy controls, a particular HLA allele went with more CDR3 'QG' motifs.

Clones were read by immunoSEQ multiplex PCR, and TCRdb kept only the in-frame ones, dropping some. The table has 25,000 to 30,000 clones, roughly three quarters seen once; the top ten hold approximately 6.2%. The V end lost 0 bases, the J end lost 0 bases, and 2 bases lay between the germline ends. Germline CDR1 is MNHEY and CDR2 is SVGAGI. This CDR3 is 14 amino acids long. The sample was CD4+ T cells from blood buffy coats. This sequence joins TRBV6-5 and TRBJ1-4, with D hard to call. This sequence was found in a human donor in good health. This CDR3 reads CASSYSATNEKLFF. CDR3 DNA sequence: TGTGCCAGCAGTTACTCTGCAACTAATGAAAAACTGTTTTTT.